These 22 T cell receptor beta chains came from one sample sequenced in a study of T cells in Graves' hyperthyroidism and ophthalmopathy. The investigators amplified TCR beta CDR3 regions from RNA transcripts. First-round RT-PCR of the TCR CDR3 relied on the HTBI primer set. TCRdb analysed the multiplex PCR reads with MiXCR anew, one entry per CDR3 protein. The sample carries about 580,000 distinct CDR3 sequences, around 46% recorded once. The specimen was peripheral blood or thyroid tissue (not recorded which). The origin of the receptors is a woman aged 18-30 years with Graves' hyperthyroidism.

This clonotype has a count of ten or more. DNA for the CDR3: TGCGCCAGCAGCCTCCACAGGACCGCAGAAGGCTACGAGCAGTACTTC. Translation gives CASSLHRTAEGYEQYF. The chain recombines TRBV5-1 with TRBJ2-7; D might be TRBD1 (5 bases). The CDR3 totals 16 residues. From germline, CDR1 is SGHRS and CDR2 YFSETQ. V was shortened by 4 bases and J by 3 bases, with 20 bases between the two germline ends.

There are a few counts of this clonotype. V and J are TRBV6-6 and TRBJ2-7; 7 bases match TRBD1. V lost 5 bases and J lost 6; bases outside the gene matches: 16. The CDR3 length is 16 residues. The V gene's germline CDR1 is MNHNY and CDR2 SVGAGI (reference sequence). The CDR3 region has the DNA TGTGCCAGCAGTCTCGGACAGGTTTGGTTTCGAGGCGAGCAGTACTTC. It encodes CASSLGQVWFRGEQYF.

This clonotype was detected a few times. This chain uses TRBV7-2 with TRBJ2-7; D call uncertain. V was pared by 1 base and J by 6 bases, with 16 bases between. Germline V gene data show CDR1 as SGHTA and CDR2 as FQGNSA. This CDR3 comprises 15 residues. CDR3 nucleotide sequence: TGTGCCAGCAGCTTAGAGGGTCCCTGGACCTCCGAGCAGTACTTC. It specifies CASSLEGPWTSEQYF.

The chain uses TRBV7-3 and TRBJ2-1; 9 nucleotides align to TRBD2. CDR1 is SGHTA and CDR2 is FQGTGA in the germline V gene. V was clipped by 5 bases and J by 6 bases; unmatched bases: 17. CDR3 length equals 18 residues. CDR3 amino acids: CASSRPTRRASGTNEQFF. The CDR3, as DNA: TGTGCCAGCAGCCGACCCACCCGTCGGGCTAGCGGGACCAATGAGCAGTTCTTC. The whole variable domain, filled in from reference TRBV7-3 and TRBJ2-1, reads GAGVSQTPSNKVTEKGKYVELRCDPISGHTALYWYRQSLGQGPEFLIYFQGTGAADDSGLPNDRFFAVRPEGSVSTLKIQRTERGDSAVYLCASSRPTRRASGTNEQFFGPGTRLTVL.

There are many counts of this clonotype. The rearrangement joins TRBV11-2 to TRBJ2-5; D perhaps matches TRBD1 (6 bases). Trimming removed 3 bases at V and 4 bases at J, with 12 bases between. Per the germline V gene, CDR1 is SGHAT and CDR2 is FQNNGV. The CDR3 length is 14 residues. The CDR3 DNA reads TGTGCCAGCAGCTTCAGGGGAAGAGGAGAGACCCAGTACTTC. Protein sequence: CASSFRGRGETQYF. Supplemented by reference TRBV11-2 and TRBJ2-5, the full variable domain reads EAGVAQSPRYKIIEKRQSVAFWCNPISGHATLYWYQQILGQGPKLLIQFQNNGVVDDSQLPKDRFSAERLKGVDSTLKIQPAKLEDSAVYLCASSFRGRGETQYFGPGTRLLVL.

V is TRBV5-1 and J is TRBJ2-3, with D possibly matching TRBD2 (5 bases). Deletions cut 4 bases from V and 0 bases from J, with 18 bases between. CDR3 size: 17 residues. The germline CDR1 and CDR2 sequences are SGHRS and YFSETQ. CDR3: CASSQRGLRWSTDTQYF. CDR3 in DNA: TGCGCCAGCAGCCAACGAGGGTTAAGGTGGAGCACAGATACGCAGTATTTT.

Many counts were recorded for this clonotype. V and J are TRBV6-2 or TRBV6-3 and TRBJ1-1, with D unresolved. V lost 4 bases and J 1 base, leaving 22 bases between the germline ends. CDR3 size: 18 residues. The germline V gene has CDR1 MNHEY and CDR2 SVGEGT. CDR3 coding DNA: TGTGCCAGCAGTTCCTCGATCCTAATAAGACAAACGAACACTGAAGCTTTCTTT. It codes for CASSSSILIRQTNTEAFF.

There are many counts of this clonotype. The chain is built from TRBV7-9 and TRBJ1-2; D not certain. The ends were cut back, 0 bases at V and 3 bases at J, with 11 bases in the middle. CDR1 is SEHNR, CDR2 FQNEAQ, per germline (reference sequence). The CDR3 runs to 15 residues. Written as DNA, the CDR3 is TGTGCCAGCAGCTTAGCATTAGCCGGGGACTATGGCTACACCTTC. This codes for CASSLALAGDYGYTF.

This clonotype was found many times. J is TRBJ1-1 and V is TRBV12-3 or TRBV12-4; D is unclear. Between the trimmed V and J ends, which lost 0 bases and 4 bases, there was a span of 12 bases. This CDR3 has 15 residues. In DNA, the CDR3 is TGTGCCAGCAGTTTAGCGCTGTGGGAAGGCACTGAAGCTTTCTTT. This codes for CASSLALWEGTEAFF.

As regards this clonotype: The CDR3 end shows no conserved phenylalanine or tryptophan, and so a read error is likely. The gene calls are TRBV7-3 and TRBJ1-1; perhaps TRBD1 as D (5 bases). The CDR3 covers 13 residues. The ends were cut back, 3 bases at V and 11 bases at J, with 16 bases in the middle. Germline V gene sequence: CDR1 SGHTA, CDR2 FQGTGA. The CDR3 DNA reads as TGTGCCAGCAGCTTGTTACCAAGGGACGCCGCTTTCCTT. Translated: CASSLLPRDAAFL.

The V and J genes are TRBV7-8 and TRBJ2-6, with 9 bases fitting TRBD2. This CDR3 contains 18 residues. Germline values: CDR1 SGHVS, CDR2 FQNEAQ. J gave up 3 bases and V 5 bases, and 11 bases lay outside the gene matches. The DNA for the CDR3 is TGTGCCAGCAGCCTCCCGTGGGGAGCGGGAGGTGGGGCCAACGTCCTGACTTTC. Its translation: CASSLPWGAGGGANVLTF.

This clonotype was counted at least ten times. The chain uses TRBV7-2 and TRBJ1-1; tentative D call: TRBD1 (5 bases). CDR1 and CDR2 (germline): SGHTA, FQGNSA. CDR3 length: 17 amino acids. V lost 5 bases and J 0 bases, leaving 19 bases between the germline ends. The CDR3 loop reads CASSPGPWAPMNTEAFF. The CDR3 region has the DNA TGTGCCAGCAGCCCGGGACCGTGGGCCCCGATGAACACTGAAGCTTTCTTT.

This clonotype was counted at least ten times. The chain recombines TRBV4-1 with TRBJ1-2; 9 positions agree with TRBD1. The CDR3 runs to 17 residues. Trimming removed 4 bases from V and 6 bases from J; junction bases left unmatched: 15. Germline CDR1 MGHRA, CDR2 YSYEKL. CDR3 DNA: TGCGCCAGCAGCCCCTCCACCCCACGGACAGGGGAGGATGGCTACACCTTC. Protein: CASSPSTPRTGEDGYTF.

The gene calls are TRBV12-3 or TRBV12-4 and TRBJ2-2; 10 bases are shared with TRBD2. V lost 5 bases and J lost 0; bases outside the gene matches: 9. The CDR3 contains 18 residues. DNA for the CDR3: TGTGCCAGCAGTCCCCCCGGACTAGCGGAGACGAACACCGGGGAGCTGTTTTTT. Translation gives CASSPPGLAETNTGELFF.

This clonotype was detected a few times. V is TRBV5-6 and J is TRBJ2-2, with TRBD2 identical over 7 bases. V gave up 6 bases and J gave up 5 bases; unmatched junction bases: 7. The CDR3 is made up of 14 amino acids. The germline gives CDR1 SGHDT, CDR2 YYEEEE. DNA of the CDR3: TGTGCCAGCAACGACGGGGGACTAACCGGGGAGCTGTTTTTT. Amino acid sequence: CASNDGGLTGELFF.

Here the CDR3 DNA reads TGTGCCAGCAGTTTGGACCGGGCTCCTGAAGCTTTCTTT. Its translation is CASSLDRAPEAFF. The V and J genes are TRBV12-3 or TRBV12-4 and TRBJ1-1, with D uncertain. This CDR3 spans 13 amino acids. V was shortened by 3 bases and J by 6 bases, with 11 bases between the two germline ends.

This clonotype was observed many times. The chain uses TRBV6-4 and TRBJ1-2, with 7 bases lining up with TRBD1. The CDR3 is 15 amino acids. Germline V gene sequence: CDR1 MRHNA, CDR2 SNTAGT. V lost 3 bases, J lost 7 bases, and 11 bases stayed unmatched. CDR3 protein: CASSEEGATRSGYTF. The CDR3 DNA reads as TGTGCCAGCAGTGAGGAGGGGGCGACGCGATCTGGCTACACCTTC.

The rearrangement uses TRBV7-3 and TRBJ1-2; D not resolved. The CDR3 spans 13 residues. The V end lost 5 bases, the J end lost 7 bases, and 14 bases lay between the germline ends. CDR1 is SGHTA and CDR2 is FQGTGA in the germline V gene. The CDR3 coding sequence is TGTGCCAGCAGCCGGACGGACGGCGGTGGCTACACCTTC. This translates into CASSRTDGGGYTF.

The chain carries TRBV15 and TRBJ1-5; possible D gene TRBD1, 5 bases. Germline lookup yields CDR1 LNHNV and CDR2 YYDKDF (reference sequence). V lost 3 bases and J lost 14, with 17 bases in between. This CDR3 region has 13 residues. The CDR3 coding sequence is TGTGCCACCAGCAGCCCGCTAAGACAGTACGAGCATTTT. Residues: CATSSPLRQYEHF.

The sample holds many counts of this clonotype. The chain uses TRBV15 and TRBJ2-7; unclear D gene. Germline V lookup: CDR1 LNHNV, CDR2 YYDKDF (reference sequence). The CDR3 contains 15 residues. Trimming stripped 0 bases from V and 4 bases from J, with 13 bases between. The CDR3 nucleotides are TGTGCCACCAGCAGAGAGCCTAGTCAGGAGTACGAGCAGTACTTC. Its protein product is CATSREPSQEYEQYF.

V usage is TRBV29-1 and J usage is TRBJ1-4; TRBD1 is a possible D gene (5 bases). CDR1 is SQVTM and CDR2 is ANQGSEA in the germline V gene. V lost 0 bases to trimming and J lost 4 bases, with 18 bases between them. The length of the CDR3 is 17 residues. CDR3 in amino acids: CSVEEREGRGINEKLFF. Here the CDR3 DNA reads TGCAGCGTTGAAGAGCGGGAGGGGCGAGGGATTAATGAAAAACTGTTTTTT. Drawing the rest from reference TRBV29-1 and TRBJ1-4, the complete variable domain is SAVISQKPSRDICQRGTSLTIQCQVDSQVTMMFWYRQQPGQSLTLIATANQGSEATYESGFVIDKFPISRPNLTFSTLTVSNMSPEDSSIYLCSVEEREGRGINEKLFFGSGTQLSVL.

The rearrangement uses TRBV2 and TRBJ2-7, with TRBD2 matching 13 bases. The CDR3 totals 15 residues. With V trimmed by 5 bases and J by 7 bases, 8 bases remained unmatched. Germline V gene sequence: CDR1 SNHLY, CDR2 FYNNEI. The CDR3 loop reads CASSYTTSGRTEQYF. The CDR3 coding sequence is TGTGCCAGCAGTTATACGACTAGCGGGAGGACAGAGCAGTACTTC.